Shown below are 26 T cell receptor beta chains from a single sample sequenced in a study of T cell repertoires in cytomegalovirus infection. Using its own MiXCR run on the reads, TCRdb lists one record per CDR3 protein. The table includes around 710,000 distinct CDR3 sequences, 25% to 35% detected once. No antigen has been assigned to these receptors. Specimen: cultured CD8+ T cells from PBMCs, collected from culture after CMV antigen stimulation. All receptors derive from a human donor in good health (CMV status not recorded). Some clones in this sample may be carry-over from other donors' samples.

Many counts were recorded for this clonotype. This chain connects TRBV7-2 to TRBJ1-4; tentatively, D is TRBD1 (5 bases). V was clipped by 5 bases and J by 4 bases, with 14 bases between them. CDR3 length: 15 residues. CDR1 and CDR2 (germline): SGHTA, FQGNSA. The chain's CDR3 is CASSPSRGVNEKLFF. DNA for the CDR3: TGTGCCAGCAGCCCGTCACGGGGGGTTAATGAAAAACTGTTTTTT.

This sequence joins TRBV4-2 and TRBJ1-2; D is possibly TRBD1 (6 bases). Germline CDR1 is LGHNA and CDR2 is YNFKEQ. The CDR3 loop spans 16 amino acids. With 0 bases removed from V and 4 bases from J, the gap between germline ends came to 15 bases. CDR3: CASSQDRGQIFYGYTF. CDR3 nucleotides: TGTGCCAGCAGCCAAGATCGGGGGCAGATCTTCTATGGCTACACCTTC.

V is TRBV28 and J is TRBJ1-4; D uncertain. Trimming removed 6 bases at V and 8 bases at J, with 16 bases between. There are 14 residues in the CDR3. Germline values: CDR1 MDHEN, CDR2 SYDVKM. The CDR3 reads CASRLIRLREKLFF. CDR3 DNA sequence: TGTGCCAGCAGGCTAATAAGGCTCCGGGAAAAACTGTTTTTT.

On this clonotype: This sequence may be a read error, since a much larger clone differs from it by one base. This chain connects TRBV7-4 to TRBJ1-1; D remains ambiguous. This CDR3 is 14 amino acids long. Germline V lookup: CDR1 SGHVT, CDR2 SQSDAQ. Between the trimmed V and J ends, which lost 5 bases and 1 base, there was a span of 11 bases. Here the CDR3 reads CASSRPTENTEAFF. The CDR3 region has the DNA TGTGCCAGCAGCCGCCCGACCGAGAACACTGAAGCTTTCTTT.

This rearrangement joins TRBV27 to TRBJ1-4; D uncertain. V lost 4 bases to trimming and J lost 7 bases, with 16 bases between them. Germline V lookup: CDR1 MNHEY, CDR2 SMNVEV (reference sequence). The CDR3 consists of 15 residues. The CDR3 DNA is TGTGCCAGCAGTTCACCCCGGGAGGTGGGTGAAAAACTGTTTTTT. It specifies CASSSPREVGEKLFF.

About this clonotype itself: The junction shows a germline mismatch at one end, possibly a read error. The gene calls are TRBV7-6 and TRBJ1-1; D is perhaps TRBD1 (6 bases). CDR3 size: 13 residues. Germline CDR1 reads SGHVS; CDR2 reads FNYEAQ. Written as DNA, the CDR3 is TGTGCTAGCAGCTCAGGGGAGAGCACTGAAGCTTTCTTT. Amino acids: CASSSGESTEAFF. The full variable domain, rest sourced from reference TRBV7-6 and TRBJ1-1, is GAGVSQSPRYKVTKRGQDVALRCDPISGHVSLYWYRQALGQGPEFLTYFNYEAQQDKSGLPNDRFSAERPEGSISTLTIQRTEQRDSAMYRCASSSGESTEAFFGQGTRLTVV.

The chain recombines TRBV6-8 with TRBJ2-3; 10 bases are a match to TRBD2. CDR1 is MNHGY, CDR2 SAAAGT, per germline. This CDR3 spans 16 amino acids. V lost 2 bases to trimming and J lost 4 bases; unmatched junction nucleotides: 6. CDR3 nucleotide sequence: TGTGCCAGCAGTTACGAAGCGGGGGGGCGCTCAGATACGCAGTATTTT. Translating gives CASSYEAGGRSDTQYF.

The V call is TRBV6-2 or TRBV6-3, the J call TRBJ2-1; the D gene could be TRBD1 or TRBD2 (5 bases each). V shed 5 bases and J shed 2 bases, with 19 bases lying between them. The CDR3 loop spans 17 amino acids. Germline V CDR1 and CDR2: MNHEY, SVGEGT. The CDR3 protein is CASSTWDLLGAYNEQFF. The DNA of the CDR3 is TGTGCCAGCAGTACCTGGGACCTTTTAGGAGCCTACAATGAGCAGTTCTTC.

This sequence joins TRBV7-6 and TRBJ2-1; D possibly corresponds to TRBD1 (6 bases). Trimming pared 7 bases from V and 6 bases from J, leaving 16 bases between. Germline CDR1 SGHVS, CDR2 FNYEAQ. This CDR3 is 14 amino acids long. Here the CDR3 reads CASTSSGVGNEQFF. The CDR3 DNA sequence: TGTGCCAGCACCTCCTCAGGGGTGGGCAATGAGCAGTTCTTC. Using reference TRBV7-6 and TRBJ2-1 for the parts outside the CDR3, the full variable domain is GAGVSQSPRYKVTKRGQDVALRCDPISGHVSLYWYRQALGQGPEFLTYFNYEAQQDKSGLPNDRFSAERPEGSISTLTIQRTEQRDSAMYRCASTSSGVGNEQFFGPGTRLTVL.

The chain is built from TRBV9 and TRBJ2-3, with TRBD2 matching over 9 bases. The CDR3 contains 14 residues. Looked up from germline, CDR1 is SGDLS and CDR2 is YYNGEE. V lost 2 bases to trimming and J lost 5 bases; unmatched junction nucleotides: 3. The CDR3 nucleotides are TGTGCCAGCAGCGTCCAGCGGGGGGTAGATACGCAGTATTTT. It codes for CASSVQRGVDTQYF.

V and J are TRBV6-6 and TRBJ1-1; unclear D gene. The CDR3 has 15 amino acids. CDR1 MNHNY and CDR2 SVGAGI come from the germline V gene (reference sequence). V was trimmed by 5 bases and J by 0 bases, leaving 13 bases between them. The CDR3, as DNA: TGTGCCAGCAGTCCTTTTGCACCAATGAACACTGAAGCTTTCTTT. This gives the protein CASSPFAPMNTEAFF.

The sample holds many counts of this clonotype. The rearrangement joins TRBV12-3 or TRBV12-4 to TRBJ2-2; 9 bases align to TRBD2. CDR3 length equals 15 residues. The ends lost 6 bases at V and 2 bases at J; junction bases unmatched: 4. The CDR3 here is CASRASGVNTGELFF. DNA of the CDR3: TGTGCCAGCAGGGCTAGCGGGGTAAACACCGGGGAGCTGTTTTTT.

This clonotype was seen repeatedly, ten times or more. The chain combines TRBV7-9 with TRBJ2-1; D possibly corresponds to TRBD2 (6 bases). The CDR3 is 15 amino acids. The germline V and J ends were trimmed by 4 bases and 0 bases, with 10 bases remaining between them. The germline V gene encodes CDR1 SEHNR and CDR2 FQNEAQ (reference sequence). CDR3 DNA sequence: TGTGCCAGCAGCTCCCGGCGGGACTCCTACAATGAGCAGTTCTTC. Its protein is CASSSRRDSYNEQFF.

CDR3 sequence (DNA): TGTGCCAGCAGTACCGGGACAGGCCACAATGAGCAGTTCTTC. This sequence encodes CASSTGTGHNEQFF. The chain uses TRBV6-1 and TRBJ2-1; 8 bases are a match to TRBD1. V lost 5 bases and J lost 5; bases outside the gene matches: 5. This CDR3 is 14 amino acids long. Germline-derived CDR1 and CDR2 are MNHNS and SASEGT.

The J gene is TRBJ1-2, the V gene TRBV10-3, with a weak D call TRBD1 (5 bases). CDR1 ENHRY and CDR2 SYGVKD come from the germline V gene. The CDR3 is 14 residues long. V lost 2 bases to trimming and J lost 0 bases, with 7 bases between them. The CDR3 loop is CAISEARANYGYTF. The CDR3 DNA sequence: TGTGCCATCAGTGAGGCCAGGGCTAACTATGGCTACACCTTC.

In this sample, this clonotype turned up a few times. V gene TRBV7-6 combines with J gene TRBJ1-1; TRBD1 might be the D (5 bases). In germline, CDR1 is SGHVS, CDR2 FNYEAQ. V was shortened by 5 bases and J by 6 bases, with 19 bases between the two germline ends. This CDR3 has 15 amino acids. The CDR3 coding sequence is TGTGCCAGCAGCAACCTAAAGAGGGGAGACCCTGAAGCTTTCTTT. Its protein product is CASSNLKRGDPEAFF.

The V and J genes are TRBV6-6 and TRBJ1-1; 10 nucleotides match TRBD1. CDR1 and CDR2 from the germline V gene are MNHNY and SVGAGI (reference sequence). V was clipped by 3 bases and J by 4 bases; unmatched bases: 11. This CDR3 comprises 17 residues. The CDR3 DNA sequence: TGTGCCAGCAGTTATAGAAAAGGACAGGGGGAAGGCACTGAAGCTTTCTTT. Protein sequence: CASSYRKGQGEGTEAFF.

This clonotype was observed a handful of times. The V gene is TRBV7-6, the J gene TRBJ2-2; no definite D call. The CDR3 is 12 amino acids. Germline V gives CDR1 SGHVS, CDR2 FNYEAQ. V was trimmed by 5 bases and J by 7 bases, leaving 8 bases between them. The CDR3 DNA reads as TGTGCCAGCAGCGACCCCGGCGGGGAGCTGTTTTTT. It encodes CASSDPGGELFF.

This chain uses TRBV7-9 with TRBJ1-2; D gene unclear. Trimming removed 2 bases from V and 5 bases from J, with 21 bases in between. The CDR3 has 17 residues. Germline CDR1 is SEHNR and CDR2 is FQNEAQ (reference sequence). The CDR3 sequence is CASSLWRPPYRIYGYTF. The CDR3 region has the DNA TGTGCCAGCAGCTTATGGCGGCCTCCCTACCGTATTTATGGCTACACCTTC.

This clonotype was counted a few times. This chain links TRBV7-9 with TRBJ1-2; no definite D call. V dropped 1 base and J dropped 6 bases, with 18 bases sitting between them. CDR1 is SEHNR and CDR2 is FQNEAQ in the germline V gene (reference sequence). CDR3 size: 16 residues. CDR3 protein: CASSLEIRARENGYTF. The CDR3 coding sequence is TGTGCCAGCAGCTTAGAGATACGGGCTAGGGAGAATGGCTACACCTTC.

The sample holds a few counts of this clonotype. The genes are TRBV25-1 and TRBJ2-7; D uncertain. The V end lost 3 bases, the J end lost 4 bases, and 10 bases lay between the germline ends. The CDR3 contains 13 residues. CDR1 is MGHDK, CDR2 SYGVNS, per germline. The CDR3 DNA is TGTGCCAGCAGTGATCGGACCTCTTACGAGCAGTACGTC. It codes for CASSDRTSYEQYV.

The V and J genes are TRBV2 and TRBJ2-3, with D uncertain. The CDR3 runs 13 residues. Between the trimmed V and J ends, which lost 5 bases and 3 bases, there was a span of 9 bases. Per germline, CDR1 SNHLY and CDR2 FYNNEI. CDR3 sequence (DNA): TGTGCCAGCAGTTATTATCATACAGATACGCAGTATTTT. This encodes CASSYYHTDTQYF.

The chain uses TRBV19 and TRBJ2-1, with 10 bases aligning to TRBD2. Germline loops: CDR1 LNHDA, CDR2 SQIVND (reference sequence). The CDR3 is made up of 15 amino acids. V dropped 3 bases and J dropped 10; count of bases not matched to a gene: 9. The CDR3 DNA sequence: TGTGCCAGTAGTATCACTAGCGGGGCCCCGGTCGAGCAGTTCTTC. Translation gives CASSITSGAPVEQFF. The variable domain in full, completed from reference TRBV19 and TRBJ2-1, reads DGGITQSPKYLFRKEGQNVTLSCEQNLNHDAMYWYRQDPGQGLRLIYYSQIVNDFQKGDIAEGYSVSREKKESFPLTVTSAQKNPTAFYLCASSITSGAPVEQFFGPGTRLTVL.

V usage is TRBV12-3 or TRBV12-4 and J usage is TRBJ1-3; no firm D call. The CDR3 contains 15 residues. V was cut by 6 bases and J by 7 bases, with 19 bases left in between. The CDR3 DNA follows: TGTGCCAGCAGCCCTACGGCGGCAGGTTCGAACACCATATATTTT. This gives the protein CASSPTAAGSNTIYF.

J is TRBJ2-1 and V is TRBV19, with D possibly being TRBD2 (5 bases). CDR1 and CDR2 (germline): LNHDA, SQIVND (reference sequence). The CDR3 totals 13 residues. Trimming left V 9 bases short and J 7 bases short, with 16 bases between. The CDR3 protein is CASLSGNKNEQFF. The CDR3 DNA reads as TGTGCCAGCCTCTCCGGGAACAAAAATGAGCAGTTCTTC.

This clonotype was picked up a small number of times. The rearrangement joins TRBV2 to TRBJ1-2, with D maybe TRBD1 (6 bases). This CDR3 comprises 13 residues. Deletions cut 8 bases from V and 0 bases from J, with 10 bases between. Germline values: CDR1 SNHLY, CDR2 FYNNEI. CDR3 sequence: CASYGGPNYGYTF. CDR3 nucleotides: TGTGCCAGCTATGGGGGGCCTAACTATGGCTACACCTTC.